This TCR beta chain was identified during a study of cytomegalovirus exposure and HLA in healthy donors. Study-wide context: The 500 to 750 first-cohort repertoires and the 95 to 150 validation repertoires shared the same platform, a later analysis reported. Study results and caveats: Altogether, 150 to 200 TCR beta chains were recorded as cytomegalovirus-associated.

TCRdb keeps only in-frame clones here, not all; method: immunoSEQ multiplex PCR. The sample contains some 61,000 clones, 95% to 97% of which appear only once. Turning to this clone: The antigen is unknown.

The CDR3 contains 11 residues. The V end lost 6 bases, the J end lost 7 bases, and 10 bases lay between the germline ends. The germline gives CDR1 SNHLY, CDR2 FYNNEI. The origin of this receptor is a woman between 18 and 29 years old in good health and CMV-seropositive. Sequencing used PBMCs. The chain links TRBV2 to TRBJ2-7, with a tentative D call TRBD1 (5 bases). The CDR3 region has the DNA TGTGCCAGCAGGGGGCTGGGAGAGCAGTACTTC. This sequence encodes CASRGLGEQYF.